The TCR beta chain under discussion was sequenced for a study of cytomegalovirus exposure and HLA in healthy donors. The study's findings and limits: HLA allele associations emerged for around 15,000 TCR beta sequences in a later analysis, at 0.05 false discovery rate. The classifier was said to identify cytomegalovirus status with high specificity and sensitivity.

A remark on this clone: Antigen: not known.

From germline, CDR1 is LGHNA and CDR2 YSLEER. J lost 2 bases, V lost 0 bases, and 8 bases had no gene match. The CDR3 contains 17 residues. With 60 Vbeta and 13 Jbeta primers, the PCR was carried out. Method: immunoSEQ multiplex PCR; TCRdb's copy keeps in-frame clones and lacks some. The table has about 150,000 clones, over 70% seen once. The rearrangement links TRBV4-3 to TRBJ2-3, with 7 bases aligning to TRBD2. Material for sequencing was PBMCs. The TCR sequence derives from a woman aged 50 to 60 in good health and CMV-seropositive. CDR3 loop: CASSQDVGGHFTDTQYF. The DNA for the CDR3 is TGCGCCAGCAGCCAAGATGTGGGAGGGCATTTCACAGATACGCAGTATTTT.